The present T cell receptor (beta chain) was sequenced within a study of cytomegalovirus exposure and HLA in healthy donors. To note about this clone: Its antigen is unknown.

Findings and caveats of the study: Available immune exposure information covered CMV serostatus only. Previous analysis showed most TCR beta V segments were productive about 87% or about 30% of the time.

J gave up 6 bases and V 4 bases, and 5 bases lay outside the gene matches. Germline V gives CDR1 SGDLS, CDR2 YYNGEE. The CDR3 sequence is 15 residues long. A multiplex PCR was run with 60 Vbeta primers and 13 Jbeta primers. Libraries were prepared by immunoSEQ multiplex PCR; TCRdb keeps only in-frame clonotypes and omits some of them. The sample lists tens of thousands of clones, roughly 80% seen once, with around 2.9% in the top ten. The rearrangement joins TRBV9 to TRBJ1-5; the match to TRBD1 covers 12 bases. This clonotype originated in a woman aged 30 to 39 in good health and CMV-seronegative. The sample consisted of PBMCs. The CDR3 sequence: CASSLGQGAGQPQHF. DNA for the CDR3: TGTGCCAGCAGCTTGGGACAGGGGGCTGGTCAGCCCCAGCATTTT.